The clone carrying this T cell receptor beta chain was observed a few times. Treatment indicated: skin biopsy from PPD injection site in Mantoux-positive individual. A UMI-containing oligonucleotide was joined by 3' ligation to the TCR cDNA template. Skin biopsies came from PPD injection sites in Mantoux-positive individuals. Four PCR rounds used nested alpha and beta constant region primers plus the SP2 primer. MiXCR was run by TCRdb on the UMI-ligation and nested PCR reads, yielding one entry per CDR3 protein. The repertoire includes 20,000 to 25,000 distinct CDR3 sequences, 6% of them detected once, and approximately 5.7% sits in the top ten. The ends were cut back, 0 bases at V and 3 bases at J, with 14 bases in the middle. Germline assignment: CDR1 LGHNA and CDR2 YNFKEQ. There are 16 residues in the CDR3. This record comes from a study of naive and memory T cell subsets.

The J gene is TRBJ1-2, the V gene TRBV4-2, with D perhaps TRBD1 (6 bases). This specimen consisted of skin, obtained from a tuberculin skin test site. The receptor was isolated from an adult in good health. This CDR3 is CASSQDGTSTYYGYTF. CDR3 DNA sequence: TGTGCCAGCAGCCAAGATGGGACATCAACATACTATGGCTACACCTTC.